The 31 T cell receptor beta chains given below trace back to one sample, sequenced in a study of long-term antiretroviral therapy in people with HIV. It was version v3.0 of the immunoSEQ assay that was run at survey level. Data came from immunoSEQ multiplex PCR; TCRdb stores just in-frame clones and leaves some out. The sample has some 28,000 clones; 95% are singletons. Here the sequenced sample was unsorted PBMCs, taken 5.3 years after starting antiretroviral therapy. The receptors derive from a man between 45 and 60 years old with HIV.

This chain uses TRBV27 with TRBJ2-7; D gene unclear. There are 14 residues in the CDR3. Germline values: CDR1 MNHEY, CDR2 SMNVEV (reference sequence). Between the trimmed V and J ends, which lost 2 bases and 0 bases, there was a span of 8 bases. The CDR3 reads CASSLKHFSYEQYF. CDR3 DNA sequence: TGTGCCAGCAGTTTAAAACACTTCTCCTACGAGCAGTACTTC.

V and J are TRBV4-1 and TRBJ2-1; tentative D call: TRBD2 (5 bases). This CDR3 has 16 amino acids. CDR1 is MGHRA, CDR2 YSYEKL, per germline. The V gene lost 0 bases and the J gene lost 1 base, with 10 bases spanning the gap. The DNA for the CDR3 is TGCGCCAGCAGCCAAGATAGAGGGTTTTCCTACAATGAGCAGTTCTTC. It yields the protein CASSQDRGFSYNEQFF.

The chain is built from TRBV6-1 and TRBJ2-3; a possible D gene is TRBD2 (5 bases). Germline lookup yields CDR1 MNHNS and CDR2 SASEGT. The CDR3 extends over 13 amino acids. V was pared by 6 bases and J by 2 bases, with 9 bases between. The CDR3 loop is CASRDFLTDTQYF. As DNA, the CDR3 is TGTGCCAGCAGGGACTTCCTCACAGATACGCAGTATTTT.

Remarks on this clone: Sequence at one end of the junction differs from germline and may be a read error. The genes are TRBV6-5 and TRBJ2-3; D perhaps matches TRBD1 (5 bases). Germline lookup yields CDR1 MNHEY and CDR2 SVGAGI. The CDR3 extends over 15 amino acids. The CDR3 loop is CASSYRQTTTGTQYF. CDR3 nucleotides: TGTGCCAGCAGTTACCGACAGACCACCACAGGTACGCAGTATTTT.

The table lists this clone with a few counts. DNA for the CDR3: TGTGCCAGCAGACTTTCGGGACCGAATCAGCCCCAGCATTTT. It translates to CASRLSGPNQPQHF. The J gene is TRBJ1-5, the V gene TRBV27, with D possibly TRBD1 on 5 matching bases. Trimming stripped 6 bases from V and 4 bases from J, with 13 bases between. CDR1 and CDR2 (germline): MNHEY, SMNVEV (reference sequence). This CDR3 has 14 residues.

CDR3 DNA: TGTGCCTGGAGGTCGTGGCGAACTAATGAAAAACTGTTTTTT. Translating it yields CAWRSWRTNEKLFF. This chain connects TRBV30 to TRBJ1-4; D gene ambiguous. V was pared by 3 bases and J by 1 base, with 9 bases between. Germline CDR1 and CDR2: GTSNPN and SVGIG (reference sequence). The CDR3 contains 14 residues.

This chain links TRBV5-1 with TRBJ2-2; D is unresolved. The germline CDR1 and CDR2 sequences are SGHRS and YFSETQ. The CDR3 runs to 14 residues. Trimming pared 0 bases from V and 5 bases from J, leaving 8 bases between. This chain's CDR3 is CASSLEENTGELFF. In DNA, the CDR3 is TGCGCCAGCAGCTTGGAGGAGAATACCGGGGAGCTGTTTTTT.

The chain employs TRBV6-6 and TRBJ1-6; 7 nucleotides match TRBD1. Trimming cost V 5 bases and J 7 bases; bases outside gene matches: 5. This CDR3 contains 14 residues. From germline, CDR1 is MNHNY and CDR2 SVGAGI (reference sequence). CDR3 DNA sequence: TGTGCCAGCAGTCCCGGACAGGAAAATTCACCCCTCCACTTT. It yields the protein CASSPGQENSPLHF.

The V call is TRBV4-3, the J call TRBJ1-1; TRBD1 might be the D (6 bases). The germline V gene has CDR1 LGHNA and CDR2 YSLEER. The germline V and J ends were trimmed by 0 bases and 5 bases, with 7 bases remaining between them. The CDR3 length is 13 residues. CDR3 sequence reads: CASSQERGTEAFF. CDR3 in DNA: TGCGCCAGCAGCCAAGAAAGGGGGACTGAAGCTTTCTTT.

This chain joins TRBV5-1 and TRBJ2-3; a weak D match, TRBD1 (5 bases). Trimming took 0 bases from V and 2 from J, leaving 13 bases between them. The CDR3 spans 16 residues. Per the germline V gene, CDR1 is SGHRS and CDR2 is YFSETQ. The DNA of the CDR3 is TGCGCCAGCAGCTTGGGGGCAGGGCGGACCACAGATACGCAGTATTTT. This gives the protein CASSLGAGRTTDTQYF.

J is TRBJ2-3 and V is TRBV5-5; TRBD1 aligns across 7 bases. The CDR3 is made up of 16 amino acids. Germline V CDR1 and CDR2: SGHKS, YYEKEE (reference sequence). The J segment lost 0 bases and the V segment lost 4 bases, leaving 8 bases of the junction unmatched. The CDR3 region has the DNA TGTGCCAGCAGCCTACTCGGGACAGCTAGCACAGATACGCAGTATTTT. This codes for CASSLLGTASTDTQYF.

V and J are TRBV10-1 and TRBJ1-1; D not certain. V was shortened by 6 bases and J by 10 bases, with 15 bases between the two germline ends. The CDR3 contains 12 residues. Per the germline V gene, CDR1 is WNHNN and CDR2 is SYGVQD (reference sequence). CDR3 sequence reads: CASSQADSGAFF. The CDR3 nucleotides are TGCGCCAGCAGCCAAGCGGACTCGGGAGCTTTCTTT.

As DNA, the CDR3 is TGTGCCAGCAGTTTAAGCGGACAGGGAGCAGCTAACTATGGCTACACCTTC. Translation: CASSLSGQGAANYGYTF. J is TRBJ1-2 and V is TRBV27; the match to TRBD1 covers 8 bases. This CDR3 region has 17 residues. The germline gives CDR1 MNHEY, CDR2 SMNVEV (reference sequence). The trim removed 2 bases at V and 0 bases at J, leaving 8 bases unmatched.

The chain joins TRBV10-3 to TRBJ2-2, with 9 positions matching TRBD1. This CDR3 spans 18 amino acids. Per the germline V gene, CDR1 is ENHRY and CDR2 is SYGVKD. Germline trimming cut 0 bases from V and 6 bases from J; bases unmatched to any gene: 11. This CDR3 reads CAISESSLRDREPGELFF. CDR3 DNA: TGTGCCATCAGTGAGTCATCCTTACGGGACAGGGAACCCGGGGAGCTGTTTTTT.

This chain uses TRBV6-1 with TRBJ1-1; D is possibly TRBD1 (6 bases). V dropped 5 bases and J dropped 11 bases, with 15 bases sitting between them. CDR1 is MNHNS, CDR2 SASEGT, per germline. The CDR3 spans 12 residues. CDR3 bases: TGTGCCAGCAGTTCCGAACTCGGACAGGCTTTCTTT. Its translation: CASSSELGQAFF.

This chain uses TRBV13 with TRBJ2-7; D unresolved. This CDR3 region has 12 residues. The V end was cut by 0 bases, the J end by 4 bases, with 4 bases between. Germline CDR1 PRHDT, CDR2 FYEKMQ (reference sequence). The CDR3: CASSLGQYEQYF. CDR3 DNA: TGTGCCAGCAGCTTAGGGCAGTACGAGCAGTACTTC.

The chain is built from TRBV7-9 and TRBJ1-4, with D tentatively TRBD1 (6 bases). The V and J ends lost 7 bases and 0 bases respectively, with 12 bases between them. Germline CDR1 SEHNR, CDR2 FQNEAQ (reference sequence). This CDR3 has 15 residues. The CDR3 protein is CASTRDKTTNEKLFF. Here the CDR3 DNA reads TGTGCCAGCACCCGGGACAAGACAACTAATGAAAAACTGTTTTTT.

The J gene is TRBJ2-7, the V gene TRBV5-1, with D hard to call. Between the trimmed V and J ends, which lost 0 bases and 2 bases, there was a span of 6 bases. The CDR3 loop spans 13 amino acids. Germline lookup yields CDR1 SGHRS and CDR2 YFSETQ. CDR3 DNA: TGCGCCAGCAGCTTGGGGCCGGCCTACGAGCAGTACTTC. The encoded protein is CASSLGPAYEQYF.

V is TRBV7-2 and J is TRBJ1-2; D possibly corresponds to TRBD1 (5 bases). Germline V gene data show CDR1 as SGHTA and CDR2 as FQGNSA. The CDR3 has 12 residues. V dropped 5 bases and J dropped 7 bases, with 11 bases sitting between them. CDR3 in amino acids: CASSLDIAGYTF. CDR3 in DNA: TGTGCCAGCAGCCTGGACATTGCTGGCTACACCTTC.

The rearrangement links TRBV6-1 to TRBJ1-5; the match to TRBD1 covers 8 bases. Looked up from germline, CDR1 is MNHNS and CDR2 is SASEGT. V lost 6 bases, J lost 2 bases, and 3 bases stayed unmatched. The CDR3 extends over 14 amino acids. In nucleotides, the CDR3 is TGTGCCAGCAGCGGACAGGGAGGCAATCAGCCCCAGCATTTT. The encoded protein is CASSGQGGNQPQHF.

The V and J genes are TRBV29-1 and TRBJ1-5, with D hard to call. Trimming took 7 bases from V and 6 from J, leaving 19 bases between them. This CDR3 is 14 amino acids long. Germline V gives CDR1 SQVTM, CDR2 ANQGSEA. The CDR3 is CSAILGNIGQPQHF. CDR3 nucleotides: TGCAGCGCAATTCTCGGTAATATCGGTCAGCCCCAGCATTTT.

This clone has just one count. The rearrangement uses TRBV5-6 and TRBJ2-1; D is ambiguous. Per germline, CDR1 SGHDT and CDR2 YYEEEE. Between the trimmed V and J ends, which lost 4 bases and 4 bases, there was a span of 9 bases. The CDR3 consists of 13 residues. The CDR3 reads CASSPETYNEQFF. The CDR3 DNA reads as TGTGCCAGCAGCCCTGAAACGTACAATGAGCAGTTCTTC.

This sequence joins TRBV27 and TRBJ2-6, with D perhaps matching TRBD1 or TRBD2 (5 bases each). V lost 2 bases and J 0 bases, leaving 11 bases between the germline ends. Germline V gives CDR1 MNHEY, CDR2 SMNVEV (reference sequence). This CDR3 has 17 amino acids. The CDR3 sequence: CASSLEGRISGANVLTF. DNA of the CDR3: TGTGCCAGCAGTTTAGAGGGACGGATCTCTGGGGCCAACGTCCTGACTTTC.

J is TRBJ1-3 and V is TRBV11-2, with D perhaps TRBD1 (6 bases). Trimming left V 3 bases short and J 1 base short, with 16 bases between. In germline, CDR1 is SGHAT, CDR2 FQNNGV. The CDR3 runs to 17 residues. The CDR3 sequence: CASSLNIDRFSGNTIYF. In nucleotides, the CDR3 is TGTGCCAGCAGCTTGAACATAGACAGGTTTTCTGGAAACACCATATATTTT.

The rearrangement joins TRBV7-6 to TRBJ2-7; 9 nucleotides match TRBD1. V lost 0 bases and J lost 4; bases outside the gene matches: 4. This CDR3 contains 15 residues. CDR1 SGHVS and CDR2 FNYEAQ come from the germline V gene. In DNA, the CDR3 is TGTGCCAGCAGCTTAGCGCGGGACAGGGATTACGAGCAGTACTTC. It codes for CASSLARDRDYEQYF. Combining the CDR3 with reference TRBV7-6 and TRBJ2-7 gives the whole variable domain GAGVSQSPRYKVTKRGQDVALRCDPISGHVSLYWYRQALGQGPEFLTYFNYEAQQDKSGLPNDRFSAERPEGSISTLTIQRTEQRDSAMYRCASSLARDRDYEQYFGPGTRLTVT.

The chain is built from TRBV15 and TRBJ1-1; 10 nucleotides line up with TRBD1. This CDR3 comprises 13 residues. J gave up 11 bases and V 5 bases, and 8 bases lay outside the gene matches. CDR1 and CDR2 (germline): LNHNV, YYDKDF (reference sequence). CDR3 DNA: TGTGCCACCAGCGCCCGACAGGGGGCGAAGGCTTTCTTT. Amino acids: CATSARQGAKAFF.

V usage is TRBV5-4 and J usage is TRBJ2-6; 11 bases align to TRBD1. The V segment lost 3 bases and the J segment 2 bases; nucleotides outside the gene matches: 4. The CDR3 length is 17 residues. Germline CDR1 is SGHNT and CDR2 is YYREEE (reference sequence). The CDR3 spells CASSSDRGRTGANVLTF. In DNA, the CDR3 is TGTGCCAGCAGCTCGGACAGGGGGCGTACTGGGGCCAACGTCCTGACTTTC.

The genes are TRBV5-6 and TRBJ1-5; the match to TRBD1 covers 10 bases. The CDR3 consists of 16 residues. V dropped 6 bases and J dropped 1; count of bases not matched to a gene: 7. Germline V gene lookup returns CDR1 SGHDT and CDR2 YYEEEE. This chain's CDR3 is CASIVGTGASNQPQHF. The CDR3 region has the DNA TGTGCCAGCATCGTCGGGACAGGGGCGAGCAATCAGCCCCAGCATTTT.

The rearrangement uses TRBV2 and TRBJ1-2; no clear D gene. The CDR3 is 16 amino acids. V was shortened by 5 bases and J by 3 bases, with 19 bases between the two germline ends. From germline, CDR1 is SNHLY and CDR2 FYNNEI. DNA of the CDR3: TGTGCCAGCAGTCCTACGAGGACCGGCTCCCACTATGGCTACACCTTC. Encoded protein: CASSPTRTGSHYGYTF.

This clone appeared once. The genes are TRBV18 and TRBJ1-5, with D unresolved. The germline V and J ends were trimmed by 6 bases and 0 bases, with 15 bases remaining between them. There are 16 residues in the CDR3. CDR1 and CDR2 from the germline V gene are KGHSH and LQKENI. CDR3 nucleotide sequence: TGTGCCAGCTCTCAGTCGTCCGCTTATAGCAATCAGCCCCAGCATTTT. Its translation is CASSQSSAYSNQPQHF.

The V and J genes are TRBV7-8 and TRBJ2-7, with 8 bases that match TRBD2. The length of the CDR3 is 16 residues. Per the germline V gene, CDR1 is SGHVS and CDR2 is FQNEAQ. Trimming removed 1 base from V and 0 bases from J; junction bases left unmatched: 5. The CDR3 region is CASSLEKRGNSYEQYF. The CDR3 DNA sequence: TGTGCCAGCAGCTTAGAAAAGCGGGGGAACTCCTACGAGCAGTACTTC.